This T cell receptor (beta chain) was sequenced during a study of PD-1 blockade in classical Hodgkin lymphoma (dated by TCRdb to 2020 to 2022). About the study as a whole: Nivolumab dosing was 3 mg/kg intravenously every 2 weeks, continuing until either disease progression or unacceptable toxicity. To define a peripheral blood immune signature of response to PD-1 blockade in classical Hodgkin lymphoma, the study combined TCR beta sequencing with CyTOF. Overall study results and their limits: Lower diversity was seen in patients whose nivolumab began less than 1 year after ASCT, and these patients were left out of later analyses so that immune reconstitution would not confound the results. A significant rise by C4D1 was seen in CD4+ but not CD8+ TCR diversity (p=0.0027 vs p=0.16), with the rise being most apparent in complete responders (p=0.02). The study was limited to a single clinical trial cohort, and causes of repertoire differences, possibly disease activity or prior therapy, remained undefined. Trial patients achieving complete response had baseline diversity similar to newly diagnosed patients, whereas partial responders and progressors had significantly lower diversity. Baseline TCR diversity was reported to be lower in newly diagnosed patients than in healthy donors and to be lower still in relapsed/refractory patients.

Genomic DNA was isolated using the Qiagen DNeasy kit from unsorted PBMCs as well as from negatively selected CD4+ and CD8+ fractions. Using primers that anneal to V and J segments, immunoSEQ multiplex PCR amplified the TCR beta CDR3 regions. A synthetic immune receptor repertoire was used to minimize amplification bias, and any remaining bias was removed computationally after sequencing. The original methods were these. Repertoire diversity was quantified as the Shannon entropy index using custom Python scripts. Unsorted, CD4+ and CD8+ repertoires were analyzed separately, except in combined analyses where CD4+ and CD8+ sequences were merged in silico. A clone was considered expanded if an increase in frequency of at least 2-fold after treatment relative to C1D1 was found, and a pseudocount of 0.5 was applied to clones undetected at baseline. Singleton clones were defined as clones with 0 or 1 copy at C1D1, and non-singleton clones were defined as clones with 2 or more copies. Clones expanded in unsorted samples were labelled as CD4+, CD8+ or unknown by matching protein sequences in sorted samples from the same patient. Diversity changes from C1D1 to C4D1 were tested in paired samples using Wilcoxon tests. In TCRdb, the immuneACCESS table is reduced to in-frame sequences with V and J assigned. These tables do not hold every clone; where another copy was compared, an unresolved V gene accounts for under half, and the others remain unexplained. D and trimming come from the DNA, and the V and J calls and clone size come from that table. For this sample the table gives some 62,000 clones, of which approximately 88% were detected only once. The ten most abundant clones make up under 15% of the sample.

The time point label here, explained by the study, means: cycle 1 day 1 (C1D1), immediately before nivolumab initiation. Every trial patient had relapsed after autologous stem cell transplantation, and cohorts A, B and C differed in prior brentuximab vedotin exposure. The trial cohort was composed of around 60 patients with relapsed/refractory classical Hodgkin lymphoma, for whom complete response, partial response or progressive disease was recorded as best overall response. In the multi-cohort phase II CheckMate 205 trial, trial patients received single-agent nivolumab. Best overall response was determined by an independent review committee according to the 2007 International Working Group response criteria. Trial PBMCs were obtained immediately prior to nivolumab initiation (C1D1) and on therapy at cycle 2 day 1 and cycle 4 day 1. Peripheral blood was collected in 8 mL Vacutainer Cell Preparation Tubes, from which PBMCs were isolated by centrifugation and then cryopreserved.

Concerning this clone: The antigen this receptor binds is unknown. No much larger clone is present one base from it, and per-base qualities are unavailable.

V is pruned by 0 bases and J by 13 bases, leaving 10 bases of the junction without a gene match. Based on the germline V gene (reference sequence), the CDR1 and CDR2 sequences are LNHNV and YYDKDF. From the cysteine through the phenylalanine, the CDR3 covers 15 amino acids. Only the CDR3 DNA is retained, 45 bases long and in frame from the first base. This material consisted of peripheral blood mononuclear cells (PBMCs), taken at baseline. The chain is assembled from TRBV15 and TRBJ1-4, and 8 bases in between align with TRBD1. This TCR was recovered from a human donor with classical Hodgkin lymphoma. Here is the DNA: TGTGCCACCAGCAGAGAGGGGGACAGGCCCTCGGGACTGTTTTTT. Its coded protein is CATSREGDRPSGLFF.